A single sample is the source of the 9 T cell receptor beta chains below, sequenced in a study of T cells in Graves' hyperthyroidism and ophthalmopathy. There were TCR beta CDR3 regions amplified from RNA transcripts. HTBI primers were employed in a first-round RT-PCR of the TCR CDR3. In TCRdb, the multiplex PCR reads were re-called with MiXCR into one record per CDR3 protein. The sample contains approximately 610,000 distinct CDR3 sequences, roughly 15% of which appear only once. The sequencing sample was made of blood. The receptors here all came from a woman in her forties with Graves' ophthalmopathy.

The chain couples TRBV6-5 to TRBJ2-5, with a tentative D call TRBD1 (6 bases). V gave up 2 bases and J gave up 5 bases, with 21 bases separating them. CDR1 and CDR2 (germline): MNHEY, SVGAGI. This CDR3 has 17 amino acids. CDR3 region: CASSYDPQGIPEETQYF. For the CDR3, the DNA is TGTGCCAGCAGTTACGACCCCCAGGGGATTCCGGAGGAGACCCAGTACTTC.

The V and J genes are TRBV4-1 and TRBJ2-7, with 9 bases that match TRBD2. Germline V gene sequence: CDR1 MGHRA, CDR2 YSYEKL. This CDR3 is built from 15 residues. V shed 1 base, J shed 4 bases, and the junction held 5 bases outside the gene matches. The CDR3 sequence: CASSQAPREGYEQYF. In DNA, the CDR3 is TGCGCCAGCAGCCAAGCCCCGCGGGAGGGGTACGAGCAGTACTTC.

This clonotype has at least ten counts. This chain joins TRBV27 and TRBJ1-2, with 9 bases fitting TRBD1. The V gene end was trimmed by 5 bases and the J gene end by 6 bases; junction bases not matched to a gene: 13. The CDR3 contains 16 residues. The V gene's germline CDR1 is MNHEY and CDR2 SMNVEV (reference sequence). This CDR3 reads CASSRSNRGRRDGYTF. CDR3 coding DNA: TGTGCCAGCAGTCGCAGTAACAGGGGGCGCCGTGATGGCTACACCTTC.

This clonotype was counted ten times or more. The chain joins TRBV12-3 or TRBV12-4 to TRBJ2-7, with 9 positions matching TRBD1. V lost 6 bases, J lost 0 bases, and 9 bases stayed unmatched. This CDR3 contains 16 residues. The DNA for the CDR3 is TGTGCCAGCAGCATATCGACAGGGGGTGTCTCCTACGAGCAGTACTTC. Protein product: CASSISTGGVSYEQYF.

The sample holds many counts of this clonotype. The chain has TRBV6-1 and TRBJ1-2; 7 nucleotides line up with TRBD1. J was trimmed by 6 bases and V by 8 bases; bases with no gene match: 12. Germline CDR1 reads MNHNS; CDR2 reads SASEGT. CDR3 length: 14 amino acids. The DNA of the CDR3 is TGTGCCAGCGGTCGTCTACAGGGGACCAATGGCTACACCTTC. Translating it yields CASGRLQGTNGYTF.

The gene calls are TRBV27 and TRBJ2-7, with TRBD2 matching over 8 bases. This CDR3 comprises 11 residues. Looked up from germline, CDR1 is MNHEY and CDR2 is SMNVEV (reference sequence). The chain's CDR3 is CAAGTSYEQYF. The CDR3, as DNA: TGTGCGGCCGGGACTAGCTACGAGCAGTACTTC.

This clonotype occurred many times. A read error may account for a junction end that differs from germline. The rearrangement joins TRBV6-1 to TRBJ1-5; D call uncertain. The CDR3 contains 15 residues. Germline V gene sequence: CDR1 MNHNS, CDR2 SASEGT. The CDR3, as DNA: TGTGCCAGCAGCGAAGGGTTGTGGAACTATCAGCCCCAGCATTTT. It translates to CASSEGLWNYQPQHF.

This clonotype was counted ten times or more. The chain has TRBV12-3 or TRBV12-4 and TRBJ1-3, with D unclear. The CDR3 is made up of 15 amino acids. V was trimmed by 2 bases and J by 5 bases, leaving 13 bases between them. CDR3 DNA: TGTGCCAGCAGTTTAAGGTGGTACAGCCGAAACACCATATATTTT. It encodes CASSLRWYSRNTIYF.

This clonotype was counted many times. CDR3 sequence (DNA): TGTGCCAGCACCTCTATAACTGTAAACACCATATATTTT. Amino acid sequence: CASTSITVNTIYF. The V and J genes are TRBV28 and TRBJ1-3, with D unclear. The CDR3 extends over 13 amino acids. V was cut by 7 bases and J by 6 bases, with 13 bases left in between. Germline V gives CDR1 MDHEN, CDR2 SYDVKM.